These 28 T cell receptor beta chains share one sample of origin, sequenced in a study of T cells in Graves' hyperthyroidism and ophthalmopathy. Authors of the study amplified TCR beta CDR3 regions from RNA transcripts. TCR CDR3 underwent first-round RT-PCR with the HTBI primer set. Each CDR3 protein is one row after TCRdb ran MiXCR on the multiplex PCR reads. The data show roughly 420,000 distinct CDR3 sequences, roughly an eighth seen once. Sequenced material: blood. The source is a woman under 30 with Graves' hyperthyroidism.

This clonotype was counted only a few times. This chain links TRBV29-1 with TRBJ2-1, with D perhaps assigned TRBD1 or TRBD2 (6 bases each). Germline V gene sequence: CDR1 SQVTM, CDR2 ANQGSEA. V was pared by 6 bases and J by 3 bases, with 12 bases between. The CDR3 totals 13 residues. The CDR3 nucleotides read TGCAGCGTGGGGGGCCAGATCTACAATGAGCAGTTCTTC. Its protein product is CSVGGQIYNEQFF.

The chain recombines TRBV5-5 with TRBJ1-3; unclear D gene. V dropped 4 bases and J dropped 2 bases, with 16 bases sitting between them. The CDR3 extends over 16 amino acids. Germline-derived CDR1 and CDR2 are SGHKS and YYEKEE (reference sequence). The CDR3 DNA reads TGTGCCAGCAGCGTGGCCGGGGTGAGCGCTGGAAACACCATATATTTT. This encodes CASSVAGVSAGNTIYF.

In this sample, this clonotype turned up many times. The J gene is TRBJ2-3, the V gene TRBV20-1; TRBD2 matches 9 bases. Trimming took 3 bases from V and 4 from J; bases not matched to a gene: 8. The CDR3 totals 15 residues. CDR1 and CDR2 (germline): DFQATT, SNEGSKA (reference sequence). CDR3 nucleotides: TGCAGTGCTAGTGGGGCGGGAGGGCCCTCAGATACGCAGTATTTT. This translates into CSASGAGGPSDTQYF.

This clonotype was seen many times. This chain joins TRBV20-1 and TRBJ2-3; 8 bases are shared with TRBD2. The trim removed 6 bases at V and 0 bases at J, leaving 5 bases unmatched. Germline-derived CDR1 and CDR2 are DFQATT and SNEGSKA (reference sequence). The CDR3 is 14 amino acids. CDR3 residues: CSAATSGSTDTQYF. CDR3 nucleotide sequence: TGCAGTGCGGCAACTAGCGGCAGCACAGATACGCAGTATTTT.

This clonotype was seen at least ten times. The genes are TRBV6-6 and TRBJ1-2, with D perhaps matching TRBD1 (6 bases). The germline CDR1 and CDR2 sequences are MNHNY and SVGAGI (reference sequence). This CDR3 is 15 amino acids long. Trimming took off 1 base at V and 4 bases at J, with 13 bases between the two ends. The CDR3 is CASSYYLGGFYGYTF. The CDR3 DNA is TGTGCCAGCAGTTACTATTTAGGGGGGTTCTATGGCTACACCTTC.

This clonotype was detected ten times or more. The rearrangement links TRBV7-2 to TRBJ1-5; D call uncertain. The length of the CDR3 is 14 residues. The ends were cut back, 0 bases at V and 7 bases at J, with 10 bases in the middle. In germline, CDR1 is SGHTA, CDR2 FQGNSA. The CDR3 nucleotides read TGTGCCAGCAGCTTAGCGGGGTTGAGGCAGCCCCAGCATTTT. Encoded protein: CASSLAGLRQPQHF.

Only a few counts were recorded for this clonotype. The V gene is TRBV15, the J gene TRBJ2-1; TRBD1 might be the D (6 bases). The CDR3 runs 14 residues. Germline V gene sequence: CDR1 LNHNV, CDR2 YYDKDF (reference sequence). V lost 0 bases, J lost 5 bases, and 8 bases lay in between. The CDR3 DNA follows: TGTGCCACCAGCAGAGATAACAGGGACAATGAGCAGTTCTTC. Translated, it gives CATSRDNRDNEQFF.

The chain employs TRBV29-1 and TRBJ2-7, with 9 bases fitting TRBD2. The CDR3 has 13 amino acids. Trimming took 4 bases from V and 4 from J; bases not matched to a gene: 5. Germline CDR1 reads SQVTM; CDR2 reads ANQGSEA. This CDR3 is CSVAASGTYEQYF. For the CDR3, the DNA is TGCAGCGTTGCGGCTAGCGGGACTTACGAGCAGTACTTC.

This chain joins TRBV20-1 and TRBJ2-1; TRBD2 is a possible D gene (5 bases). Looked up from germline, CDR1 is DFQATT and CDR2 is SNEGSKA (reference sequence). The CDR3 is made up of 15 amino acids. Deletions cut 4 bases from V and 0 bases from J, with 13 bases between. The DNA of the CDR3 is TGCAGTGCTAAGCCGGGATCCAGCTCCTACAATGAGCAGTTCTTC. Translation: CSAKPGSSSYNEQFF.

This clonotype was seen repeatedly, ten times or more. This sequence joins TRBV3-1 and TRBJ1-5, with D maybe TRBD1 (6 bases). The V end lost 4 bases, the J end lost 6 bases, and 16 bases lay between the germline ends. The CDR3 is 15 residues long. Germline CDR1 LGHDT, CDR2 YNNKEL (reference sequence). As DNA, the CDR3 is TGTGCCAGCAGCCGATCCTTACAGGGACCTCAGCCCCAGCATTTT. Translated: CASSRSLQGPQPQHF. Full variable domain (rest looked up from reference TRBV3-1 and TRBJ1-5): DTAVSQTPKYLVTQMGNDKSIKCEQNLGHDTMYWYKQDSKKFLKIMFSYNNKELIINETVPNRFSPKSPDKAHLNLHINSLELGDSAVYFCASSRSLQGPQPQHFGDGTRLSIL.

This clonotype has only a few counts. CDR3 amino acids: CASSQDMGLAGGEQFF. CDR3 DNA sequence: TGTGCCAGCAGCCAAGATATGGGACTAGCGGGAGGTGAGCAGTTCTTC. The J gene is TRBJ2-1, the V gene TRBV4-2; 15 nucleotides agree with TRBD2. This CDR3 is 16 amino acids long. V was clipped by 0 bases and J by 9 bases; unmatched bases: 3. Germline V gene lookup returns CDR1 LGHNA and CDR2 YNFKEQ.

This clonotype was seen repeatedly, ten times or more. The chain combines TRBV12-3 or TRBV12-4 with TRBJ2-5; 7 bases agree with TRBD2. This CDR3 contains 14 residues. Germline trimming cut 3 bases from V and 5 bases from J; bases unmatched to any gene: 6. CDR3 protein: CASSFVGLVETQYF. The CDR3 DNA follows: TGTGCCAGCAGTTTTGTAGGACTAGTGGAGACCCAGTACTTC.

This clonotype showed up many times. The V call is TRBV12-3 or TRBV12-4, the J call TRBJ1-5; TRBD1 might be the D (6 bases). V was cut by 3 bases and J by 2 bases, with 8 bases left in between. CDR3 length: 14 amino acids. The CDR3 sequence: CASSLAGGNQPQHF. The CDR3 coding sequence is TGTGCCAGCAGTTTGGCAGGGGGCAATCAGCCCCAGCATTTT.

Ten or more counts support this clonotype. This rearrangement joins TRBV20-1 to TRBJ2-1, with D perhaps matching TRBD1 (6 bases). CDR1 is DFQATT and CDR2 is SNEGSKA in the germline V gene (reference sequence). Trimming took off 4 bases at V and 7 bases at J, with 14 bases between the two ends. CDR3 size: 13 residues. The CDR3 region has the DNA TGCAGTGCTACCCGACCCACAGGGAATGAGCAGTTCTTC. Translation: CSATRPTGNEQFF.

J is TRBJ2-2 and V is TRBV20-1; the match to TRBD2 covers 9 bases. Trimming cost V 3 bases and J 0 bases; bases outside gene matches: 14. The CDR3 runs to 19 residues. Germline V gives CDR1 DFQATT, CDR2 SNEGSKA (reference sequence). The CDR3 DNA reads TGCAGTGCTAGGGGGAAGGGGGCTAGCGGGGCCCCGAACACCGGGGAGCTGTTTTTT. Amino acids: CSARGKGASGAPNTGELFF.

About this clonotype: Germline and junction disagree at one end, which may indicate a read error. This chain's CDR3 is CASGFMVKSGELFF. In DNA, the CDR3 is TGCGCCAGCGGCTTTATGGTTAAGTCCGGGGAGCTGTTTTTT. The J gene is TRBJ2-2, the V gene TRBV5-1, with no clear D. Germline loops: CDR1 SGHRS, CDR2 YFSETQ. The CDR3 sequence is 14 residues long.

The sample holds many counts of this clonotype. The chain employs TRBV20-1 and TRBJ2-5; possible D gene TRBD2, 5 bases. Germline V lookup: CDR1 DFQATT, CDR2 SNEGSKA (reference sequence). V dropped 7 bases and J dropped 5 bases, with 17 bases sitting between them. This CDR3 spans 13 amino acids. DNA of the CDR3: TGCAGTGTCAGGAGGTCCGTTTGGGAGACCCAGTACTTC. Protein product: CSVRRSVWETQYF.

The chain employs TRBV12-3 or TRBV12-4 and TRBJ1-2; TRBD1 agrees at 9 bases. J lost 8 bases, V lost 6 bases, and 7 bases had no gene match. The CDR3 is 13 amino acids. The CDR3 sequence: CASRRTGVFGYTF. CDR3 DNA sequence: TGTGCCAGCAGGAGGACAGGGGTTTTCGGCTACACCTTC.

This clonotype has just a few counts. The chain carries TRBV20-1 and TRBJ2-3; tentative D call: TRBD2 (5 bases). CDR1 and CDR2 (germline): DFQATT, SNEGSKA (reference sequence). Trimming left V 3 bases short and J 3 bases short, with 16 bases between. The CDR3 totals 15 residues. CDR3 nucleotide sequence: TGCAGTGCTAGTAGGTGGGAGAGGTGGACAGATACGCAGTATTTT. Protein sequence: CSASRWERWTDTQYF.

This clonotype has ten or more counts. The chain has TRBV2 and TRBJ1-1; D gene unclear. This CDR3 has 13 residues. CDR1 SNHLY and CDR2 FYNNEI come from the germline V gene. Deletions cut 3 bases from V and 1 base from J, with 6 bases between. CDR3 sequence reads: CASSDVGNTEAFF. CDR3 nucleotides: TGTGCCAGCAGTGATGTAGGGAACACTGAAGCTTTCTTT.

The chain joins TRBV5-8 to TRBJ2-7; D gene ambiguous. Germline V CDR1 and CDR2: SGHTS, YDEGEE. This CDR3 is built from 15 residues. Deletions cut 5 bases from V and 1 base from J, with 16 bases between. This CDR3 is CASSDLTSESYEQYF. The CDR3 DNA reads as TGTGCCAGCAGTGACCTCACGAGCGAATCCTACGAGCAGTACTTC.

This clonotype was seen ten or more times. This chain links TRBV12-3 or TRBV12-4 with TRBJ1-3; D is perhaps TRBD1 (5 bases). V shed 5 bases and J shed 4 bases, with 15 bases lying between them. The CDR3 is made up of 15 amino acids. This chain's CDR3 is CASSPHQGSGNTIYF. CDR3 in DNA: TGTGCCAGCAGTCCTCACCAGGGATCGGGAAACACCATATATTTT.

This clonotype was seen only a few times. The V call is TRBV7-9, the J call TRBJ2-1; D may correspond to TRBD1 or TRBD2 (5 bases each). This CDR3 contains 18 residues. Germline V gene lookup returns CDR1 SEHNR and CDR2 FQNEAQ (reference sequence). Between the trimmed V and J ends, which lost 1 base and 0 bases, there was a span of 16 bases. The CDR3 sequence is CASSLGGLGGYSYNEQFF. The CDR3 coding sequence is TGTGCCAGCAGCTTAGGGGGCCTGGGCGGGTACTCCTACAATGAGCAGTTCTTC.

This clonotype was observed at least ten times. The chain joins TRBV7-2 to TRBJ2-7; 10 bases map to TRBD2. Germline-derived CDR1 and CDR2 are SGHTA and FQGNSA. After removal of 3 bases from V and 2 bases from J, the junction contained 4 bases not matched to a gene. There are 15 residues in the CDR3. The CDR3 here is CASSFYGLAAYEQYF. CDR3 DNA: TGTGCCAGCAGCTTCTACGGACTAGCGGCCTACGAGCAGTACTTC. Supplemented by reference TRBV7-2 and TRBJ2-7, the full variable domain reads GAGVSQSPSNKVTEKGKDVELRCDPISGHTALYWYRQSLGQGLEFLIYFQGNSAPDKSGLPSDRFSAERTGGSVSTLTIQRTQQEDSAVYLCASSFYGLAAYEQYFGPGTRLTVT.

This clonotype was found a few times. V usage is TRBV5-8 and J usage is TRBJ1-2; D not resolved. Germline values: CDR1 SGHTS, CDR2 YDEGEE. The length of the CDR3 is 14 residues. V was clipped by 1 base and J by 1 base, with 8 bases between them. The CDR3 bases are TGTGCCAGCAGCTTGCTCCCAATTAACTATGGCTACACCTTC. Its protein is CASSLLPINYGYTF.

As DNA, the CDR3 is TGTGCCAGCAGTGGTCAAGGCCGCGGGCCGACCTACGAGCAGTACTTC. Its protein is CASSGQGRGPTYEQYF. The chain has TRBV25-1 and TRBJ2-7; D is possibly TRBD2 (5 bases). There are 16 residues in the CDR3. CDR1 and CDR2 from the germline V gene are MGHDK and SYGVNS. V dropped 4 bases and J dropped 2 bases, with 18 bases sitting between them.

In this sample, this clonotype turned up a few times. The rearrangement uses TRBV29-1 and TRBJ1-2; 11 bases line up with TRBD1. The CDR3 sequence is 14 residues long. Germline-derived CDR1 and CDR2 are SQVTM and ANQGSEA. Unmatched junction bases numbered 10, after V lost 7 bases and J lost 6 bases. In DNA form, the CDR3 reads TGCAGCGCCGCCTCAGGACAGGGGGCAAATGGCTACACCTTC. Translated, it gives CSAASGQGANGYTF.

This clonotype was seen ten or more times. The chain links TRBV28 to TRBJ1-6; a possible D gene is TRBD1 (5 bases). V lost 5 bases and J 10 bases, leaving 21 bases between the germline ends. There are 16 residues in the CDR3. Germline V gives CDR1 MDHEN, CDR2 SYDVKM. CDR3 protein: CASSPSTRQGRSPLHF. The CDR3 nucleotides read TGTGCCAGCAGTCCATCTACACGGCAGGGTCGGTCACCCCTCCACTTT.